One and the same sample provided the 12 T cell receptor beta chains below, sequenced in a study of T cell responses to AZD1222 COVID-19 vaccine. The data were produced by immunoSEQ multiplex PCR, yet TCRdb's version contains in-frame clones alone and is incomplete. The sample records about 160,000 clones, just over 90% being singletons. This material consisted of peripheral blood, taken on day 0 of MenACWY control vaccination. All receptors come from an adult in good health.

This chain links TRBV29-1 with TRBJ2-3, with 7 bases fitting TRBD1. The V gene's germline CDR1 is SQVTM and CDR2 ANQGSEA. CDR3 size: 18 residues. Germline trimming cut 1 base from V and 3 bases from J; bases unmatched to any gene: 16. This CDR3 reads CSVEARARGRVWTDTQYF. The CDR3 DNA reads TGCAGCGTTGAAGCGAGGGCAAGGGGGCGAGTTTGGACAGATACGCAGTATTTT.

The chain is built from TRBV2 and TRBJ1-5, with TRBD1 matching 8 bases. The trim removed 7 bases at V and 7 bases at J, leaving 12 bases unmatched. The CDR3 spans 15 residues. Germline loops: CDR1 SNHLY, CDR2 FYNNEI. This CDR3 is CASTGVGQGEQPQHF. CDR3 coding DNA: TGTGCCAGCACGGGGGTAGGACAGGGTGAACAGCCCCAGCATTTT.

The chain joins TRBV28 to TRBJ1-4, with a possible D match to TRBD1 (6 bases). The CDR3 is made up of 16 amino acids. Germline V gives CDR1 MDHEN, CDR2 SYDVKM. V dropped 4 bases and J dropped 6 bases, with 18 bases sitting between them. The CDR3 reads CASSSPSGAVDEKLFF. Here the CDR3 DNA reads TGTGCCAGCAGTTCACCCTCAGGGGCCGTAGATGAAAAACTGTTTTTT.

The J gene is TRBJ1-4, the V gene TRBV7-9; D perhaps matches TRBD1 (5 bases). Trimming left V 5 bases short and J 0 bases short, with 7 bases between. The V gene's germline CDR1 is SEHNR and CDR2 FQNEAQ (reference sequence). The CDR3 is made up of 14 amino acids. The CDR3 sequence is CASSRGPTNEKLFF. CDR3 nucleotide sequence: TGTGCCAGCAGCCGGGGACCAACTAATGAAAAACTGTTTTTT.

The V and J genes are TRBV14 and TRBJ2-5; a possible D gene is TRBD2 (6 bases). There are 14 residues in the CDR3. V was shortened by 2 bases and J by 4 bases, with 11 bases between the two germline ends. Germline V gives CDR1 SGHDN, CDR2 FVKESK. CDR3 sequence: CASSQPEGVETQYF. Written as DNA, the CDR3 is TGTGCCAGCAGCCAACCGGAGGGAGTAGAGACCCAGTACTTC.

The V and J genes are TRBV6-5 and TRBJ1-5, with 7 bases fitting TRBD1. V lost 3 bases, J lost 1 base, and 3 bases stayed unmatched. CDR3 length: 15 residues. Germline V CDR1 and CDR2: MNHEY, SVGAGI. As DNA, the CDR3 is TGTGCCAGCAGTTATTCGGGACAGAGCAATCAGCCCCAGCATTTT. Translation gives CASSYSGQSNQPQHF.

The chain links TRBV14 to TRBJ1-3; 10 nucleotides agree with TRBD1. Germline assignment: CDR1 SGHDN and CDR2 FVKESK. This CDR3 contains 14 residues. The trim removed 1 base at V and 10 bases at J, leaving 4 bases unmatched. CDR3 DNA: TGTGCCAGCAGCCAAGTCCGGGACAGGGGAACCATATATTTT. It specifies CASSQVRDRGTIYF.

CDR3 sequence: CASSWTGNTEAFF. For the CDR3, the DNA is TGTGCCAGCAGCTGGACAGGGAACACTGAAGCTTTCTTT. This chain uses TRBV11-3 with TRBJ1-1, with 7 bases fitting TRBD1. The germline CDR1 and CDR2 sequences are SGHNT and YENEEA. The J segment lost 1 base and the V segment lost 4 bases, leaving 0 bases of the junction unmatched. This CDR3 spans 13 amino acids.

This sequence joins TRBV5-4 and TRBJ2-6, with TRBD2 as a possible D gene (6 bases). Trimming removed 9 bases from V and 0 bases from J, with 16 bases in between. Looked up from germline, CDR1 is SGHNT and CDR2 is YYREEE (reference sequence). The CDR3 spans 16 residues. CDR3 residues: CAIQEGQFSGANVLTF. The CDR3 DNA is TGTGCCATTCAGGAGGGCCAATTCTCTGGGGCCAACGTCCTGACTTTC.

This chain connects TRBV5-4 to TRBJ2-7; the match to TRBD1 covers 8 bases. The CDR3 is 13 residues long. J gave up 7 bases and V 4 bases, and 7 bases lay outside the gene matches. CDR1 is SGHNT and CDR2 is YYREEE in the germline V gene (reference sequence). CDR3 sequence (DNA): TGTGCCAGCAGCCTGGGACAGGTGGGGGAGCAGTACTTC. This gives the protein CASSLGQVGEQYF.

V and J are TRBV13 and TRBJ1-5; D is undetermined. CDR1 PRHDT and CDR2 FYEKMQ come from the germline V gene (reference sequence). This CDR3 contains 14 residues. The V end was cut by 2 bases, the J end by 2 bases, with 7 bases between. The CDR3 sequence is CASSLRVGNQPQHF. The CDR3 DNA reads TGTGCCAGCAGCTTAAGGGTCGGCAATCAGCCCCAGCATTTT.

The chain is built from TRBV6-2 or TRBV6-3 and TRBJ1-1, with TRBD1 identical over 7 bases. With V trimmed by 2 bases and J by 2 bases, 11 bases remained unmatched. Germline V lookup: CDR1 MNHEY, CDR2 SVGEGT. The CDR3 consists of 17 residues. CDR3 region: CASSYGTGENLNTEAFF. CDR3 in DNA: TGTGCCAGCAGTTACGGTACAGGGGAAAACCTCAACACTGAAGCTTTCTTT.